The 10 T cell receptor beta chains below come from one sample, sequenced in a study of cytomegalovirus exposure and HLA in healthy donors. Clones were read by immunoSEQ multiplex PCR, and TCRdb kept only the in-frame ones, dropping some. The data show some 150,000 clones, with 85% to 90% seen just once and around 3.2% held by the top ten. The sample consisted of PBMCs. These receptors were collected from a woman in her late teens or twenties in good health and CMV-seropositive.

The J gene is TRBJ1-1, the V gene TRBV12-5; the D gene is possibly TRBD1 (6 bases). The CDR3 sequence is 15 residues long. V shed 2 bases and J shed 1 base, with 11 bases lying between them. Germline loops: CDR1 LGHNT, CDR2 FRNRAP. The CDR3 is CASGLSTGKNTEAFF. As DNA, the CDR3 is TGTGCTAGTGGTTTGTCCACAGGGAAGAACACTGAAGCTTTCTTT. Full variable domain (outside the CDR3, taken from reference TRBV12-5 and TRBJ1-1): DARVTQTPRHKVTEMGQEVTMRCQPILGHNTVFWYRQTMMQGLELLAYFRNRAPLDDSGMPKDRFSAEMPDATLATLKIQPSEPRDSAVYFCASGLSTGKNTEAFFGQGTRLTVV.

This clone was seen just once. The chain recombines TRBV7-3 with TRBJ2-5; D possibly corresponds to TRBD1 (6 bases). CDR1 SGHTA and CDR2 FQGTGA come from the germline V gene. Between the trimmed V and J ends, which lost 2 bases and 5 bases, there was a span of 9 bases. This CDR3 has 13 residues. CDR3 nucleotide sequence: TGTGCCAGCAGCTTATCAGGGGTTGAGACCCAGTACTTC. Residues: CASSLSGVETQYF.

The CDR3 DNA reads TGTGCCAGCAAGCAGACAGCAACTAATGAAAAACTGTTTTTT. Protein sequence: CASKQTATNEKLFF. The chain carries TRBV5-5 and TRBJ1-4; tentatively, D is TRBD1 (5 bases). CDR1 is SGHKS, CDR2 YYEKEE, per germline (reference sequence). Trimming pared 6 bases from V and 0 bases from J, leaving 9 bases between. The CDR3 has 14 residues.

This chain uses TRBV7-3 with TRBJ1-2; possibly TRBD1 for D (5 bases). Germline CDR1 is SGHTA and CDR2 is FQGTGA. Between the trimmed V and J ends, which lost 7 bases and 4 bases, there was a span of 22 bases. The CDR3 length is 16 residues. CDR3 DNA sequence: TGTGCCAGCATCCTTGCGGACACACCTACCTCCTATGGCTACACCTTC. Its protein product is CASILADTPTSYGYTF. The whole variable domain, filled in from reference TRBV7-3 and TRBJ1-2, reads GAGVSQTPSNKVTEKGKYVELRCDPISGHTALYWYRQSLGQGPEFLIYFQGTGAADDSGLPNDRFFAVRPEGSVSTLKIQRTERGDSAVYLCASILADTPTSYGYTFGSGTRLTVV.

V is TRBV29-1 and J is TRBJ1-1; TRBD1 might be the D (6 bases). Deletions cut 8 bases from V and 5 bases from J, with 18 bases between. The V gene's germline CDR1 is SQVTM and CDR2 ANQGSEA. CDR3 length: 13 residues. The CDR3 sequence: CSSCLGGATEAFF. For the CDR3, the DNA is TGCAGCTCCTGCTTAGGGGGGGCTACTGAAGCTTTCTTT.

The V gene is TRBV18, the J gene TRBJ2-5; TRBD1 aligns across 10 bases. The CDR3 totals 15 residues. Per germline, CDR1 KGHSH and CDR2 LQKENI. The trim removed 3 bases at V and 1 base at J, leaving 2 bases unmatched. The chain's CDR3 is CASSPGQGRQETQYF. DNA for the CDR3: TGTGCCAGCTCACCGGGACAGGGGCGCCAAGAGACCCAGTACTTC.

The J gene is TRBJ2-7, the V gene TRBV28, with D tentatively TRBD2 (5 bases). Germline V gene sequence: CDR1 MDHEN, CDR2 SYDVKM. The V end lost 8 bases, the J end lost 0 bases, and 17 bases lay between the germline ends. The CDR3 covers 15 residues. The CDR3 here is CASSPTGGSSYEQYF. The CDR3 coding sequence is TGTGCCAGCTCTCCCACTGGTGGGAGCTCCTACGAGCAGTACTTC. Based on the CDR3 plus reference TRBV28 and TRBJ2-7, the full variable domain is DVKVTQSSRYLVKRTGEKVFLECVQDMDHENMFWYRQDPGLGLRLIYFSYDVKMKEKGDIPEGYSVSREKKERFSLILESASTNQTSMYLCASSPTGGSSYEQYFGPGTRLTVT.

This sequence joins TRBV4-3 and TRBJ2-7; 7 positions match TRBD2. Germline V gene sequence: CDR1 LGHNA, CDR2 YSLEER. This CDR3 region has 20 residues. V lost 0 bases to trimming and J lost 8 bases; unmatched junction nucleotides: 25. The CDR3 coding sequence is TGCGCCAGCAGCCAAGAGCTTCCCTTACTGGCGGGAGTTAAGAAGGCGCAGCAGTACTTC. This codes for CASSQELPLLAGVKKAQQYF.

The table lists this clone with a count of one. Here the CDR3 reads CASSHDREDGYTF. The CDR3 DNA sequence: TGTGCCAGCAGTCATGACAGGGAAGATGGCTACACCTTC. This rearrangement joins TRBV9 to TRBJ1-2; 7 bases fit TRBD1. J lost 6 bases, V lost 5 bases, and 7 bases had no gene match. CDR1 is SGDLS, CDR2 YYNGEE, per germline. The CDR3 spans 13 residues.

The rearrangement joins TRBV5-1 to TRBJ2-7; D is perhaps TRBD1 (5 bases). The CDR3 runs 12 residues. V lost 5 bases, J lost 4 bases, and 10 bases lay in between. Looked up from germline, CDR1 is SGHRS and CDR2 is YFSETQ. The CDR3 region is CASSLTGYEQYF. CDR3 nucleotide sequence: TGCGCCAGCAGTCTAACAGGATACGAGCAGTACTTC. Based on the CDR3 plus reference TRBV5-1 and TRBJ2-7, the full variable domain is KAGVTQTPRYLIKTRGQQVTLSCSPISGHRSVSWYQQTPGQGLQFLFEYFSETQRNKGNFPGRFSGRQFSNSRSEMNVSTLELGDSALYLCASSLTGYEQYFGPGTRLTVT.